Below are 3 T cell receptor beta chains sequenced from a single sample in a study of long-term antiretroviral therapy in people with HIV. Survey-level resolution applied to immunoSEQ assay v3.0. Some clones are missing from TCRdb's copy, which holds only in-frame ones; the method was immunoSEQ multiplex PCR. The table lists 24,000 or so clones, roughly 96% of them singletons. The specimen comprised unsorted PBMCs, sampled around 5.2 years after starting antiretroviral therapy. Every receptor here comes from a woman between 50 and 59 years old with HIV.

The rearrangement joins TRBV6-5 to TRBJ2-3; D possibly corresponds to TRBD1 (5 bases). The ends were cut back, 2 bases at V and 2 bases at J, with 14 bases in the middle. The CDR3 has 16 amino acids. Germline V lookup: CDR1 MNHEY, CDR2 SVGAGI. The DNA for the CDR3 is TGTGCCAGCAGTTACCAGGGCGGCCTCCTCACAGATACGCAGTATTTT. It specifies CASSYQGGLLTDTQYF.

V and J are TRBV4-3 and TRBJ2-2; D perhaps matches TRBD2 (6 bases). V lost 1 base and J lost 4, with 10 bases in between. The CDR3 is made up of 15 amino acids. Germline lookup yields CDR1 LGHNA and CDR2 YSLEER. CDR3 coding DNA: TGCGCCAGCAGCCAAGGACTAGACGGCACCGGGGAGCTGTTTTTT. It encodes CASSQGLDGTGELFF.

The V and J genes are TRBV5-1 and TRBJ2-7, with TRBD2 identical over 13 bases. The germline gives CDR1 SGHRS, CDR2 YFSETQ. This CDR3 has 16 residues. The junction had 7 bases not matched to a gene; V was cut back by 4 bases and J by 3 bases. Here the CDR3 reads CASSHGLAGAGYEQYF. For the CDR3, the DNA is TGCGCCAGCAGCCACGGACTAGCGGGAGCGGGCTACGAGCAGTACTTC.